The clone carrying this T cell receptor (beta chain) appeared many times. This sample is part of a study of T cells in Graves' hyperthyroidism and ophthalmopathy. Template material for amplifying TCR beta CDR3 regions consisted of RNA transcripts. During a first-round RT-PCR of the TCR CDR3, the HTBI primer set was used. TCRdb recomputed calls from the multiplex PCR reads with MiXCR, one row per CDR3 protein. Of about 420,000 distinct CDR3 sequences in the sample, around a sixth were seen once. Newly diagnosed hyperthyroidism, duration under 2 months, in patients aged 18 to 65. Exclusions: uncontrolled infection, other autoimmune disease, pregnancy, lactation. The origin of this receptor is a young woman with Graves' hyperthyroidism. Material for sequencing was blood.

As DNA, the CDR3 is TGTGCCAGCAGTTTAGGTTTCGGGACAAACTATGGCTACACCTTC. Its protein product is CASSLGFGTNYGYTF. This rearrangement joins TRBV28 to TRBJ1-2, with D possibly being TRBD1 (6 bases). V was shortened by 2 bases and J by 2 bases, with 12 bases between the two germline ends. The germline V gene has CDR1 MDHEN and CDR2 SYDVKM. This CDR3 has 15 amino acids.